Each of the 24 T cell receptor beta chains below was sequenced from the same sample in a study of blood T cell repertoires in COVID-19. Only in-frame clones appear in the TCRdb table, and some are missing; sequencing was by immunoSEQ multiplex PCR. This repertoire shows roughly 120,000 clones, just over 70% found once; its top ten account for more than 0.65%. Material for sequencing was peripheral blood. These receptors were collected from a human donor with acute or convalescent COVID-19. The donor label of this sample is uncertain.

This clone has a single count. In DNA, the CDR3 is TGCAGCGTTGGCGCAGATACGCAGTATTTT. Its protein is CSVGADTQYF. The chain carries TRBV29-1 and TRBJ2-3; no firm D call. The germline V gene encodes CDR1 SQVTM and CDR2 ANQGSEA. V lost 4 bases and J 4 bases, leaving 3 bases between the germline ends. The CDR3 sequence is 10 residues long.

This clone showed up just a few times. The CDR3 sequence is CASNQGVDGYTF. The CDR3 DNA reads TGTGCCAGTAATCAGGGGGTGGATGGCTACACCTTC. The gene calls are TRBV19 and TRBJ1-2; 7 bases fit TRBD1. The CDR3 has 12 amino acids. The germline V gene has CDR1 LNHDA and CDR2 SQIVND (reference sequence). V lost 7 bases and J lost 6; bases outside the gene matches: 5.

The rearrangement uses TRBV10-3 and TRBJ1-2; TRBD1 is a possible D gene (6 bases). V lost 10 bases, J lost 5 bases, and 11 bases lay in between. In germline, CDR1 is ENHRY, CDR2 SYGVKD. The CDR3 is 11 residues long. The chain's CDR3 is CATRDRYGYTF. CDR3 coding DNA: TGTGCCACCCGAGACAGGTATGGCTACACCTTC.

The V call is TRBV10-2, the J call TRBJ1-6, with TRBD1 identical over 8 bases. CDR1 WSHSY and CDR2 SAAADI come from the germline V gene. The CDR3 loop spans 14 amino acids. The J segment lost 6 bases and the V segment lost 11 bases, leaving 9 bases of the junction unmatched. The CDR3 loop reads CARGQDRANSPLHF. The CDR3 nucleotides read TGCGCCCGCGGGCAGGACAGGGCTAATTCACCCCTCCACTTT.

The CDR3 sequence: CASSGDSSYNEQFF. Written as DNA, the CDR3 is TGTGCCAGCAGTGGGGACAGCTCCTACAATGAGCAGTTCTTC. V and J are TRBV6-4 and TRBJ2-1, with 7 nucleotides matching TRBD1. Germline assignment: CDR1 MRHNA and CDR2 SNTAGT. J was trimmed by 0 bases and V by 4 bases; bases with no gene match: 0. The CDR3 runs 14 residues.

The V and J genes are TRBV6-5 and TRBJ1-5; D is uncertain. Germline V gene lookup returns CDR1 MNHEY and CDR2 SVGAGI. Trimming pared 9 bases from V and 6 bases from J, leaving 6 bases between. This CDR3 is built from 10 residues. For the CDR3, the DNA is TGTGCCAGTGGAGGTCAGCCCCAGCATTTT. It encodes CASGGQPQHF.

V and J are TRBV6-6 and TRBJ2-7, with a weak D call TRBD1 (6 bases). Per the germline V gene, CDR1 is MNHNY and CDR2 is SVGAGI (reference sequence). This CDR3 contains 15 residues. Trimming stripped 2 bases from V and 5 bases from J, with 16 bases between. CDR3 amino acids: CASSYGSGDRNEQYF. For the CDR3, the DNA is TGTGCCAGCAGTTACGGCTCAGGGGATCGCAACGAGCAGTACTTC.

J is TRBJ2-3 and V is TRBV4-1; 7 nucleotides match TRBD2. V trimming: 2 bases; J trimming: 0 bases; junction bases outside the gene matches: 11. CDR1 is MGHRA and CDR2 is YSYEKL in the germline V gene. This CDR3 comprises 18 residues. CDR3 nucleotide sequence: TGCGCCAGCAGCCAAATAAGGTTGGGGGGGAGGAGCACAGATACGCAGTATTTT. It encodes CASSQIRLGGRSTDTQYF.

This rearrangement joins TRBV7-3 to TRBJ2-2, with D possibly matching TRBD1 (5 bases). The CDR3 extends over 17 amino acids. The V and J ends lost 3 bases and 2 bases respectively, with 16 bases between them. The germline gives CDR1 SGHTA, CDR2 FQGTGA. The DNA of the CDR3 is TGTGCCAGCAGCTTGTCCGGTGGGGCCCTAAACACCGGGGAGCTGTTTTTT. Its protein product is CASSLSGGALNTGELFF.

This chain uses TRBV30 with TRBJ1-4; 7 bases are shared with TRBD1. V shed 2 bases and J 8 bases; nucleotides not matched to a gene: 8. Germline values: CDR1 GTSNPN, CDR2 SVGIG (reference sequence). The CDR3 sequence is 14 residues long. Here the CDR3 DNA reads TGTGCCTGGAGTCTAGCCGGGACAGAGGAAAAACTGTTTTTT. This codes for CAWSLAGTEEKLFF.

This chain links TRBV27 with TRBJ2-7, with TRBD1 identical over 10 bases. The junction had 12 bases not matched to a gene; V was cut back by 9 bases and J by 7 bases. From germline, CDR1 is MNHEY and CDR2 SMNVEV (reference sequence). CDR3 size: 14 residues. The CDR3 spells CARKRDRGLGEQYV. The CDR3 DNA is TGTGCCAGGAAAAGGGACAGGGGATTAGGGGAGCAGTACGTC.

The rearrangement links TRBV7-9 to TRBJ2-2; 9 positions match TRBD1. With V trimmed by 4 bases and J by 5 bases, 8 bases remained unmatched. The CDR3 totals 16 residues. In germline, CDR1 is SEHNR, CDR2 FQNEAQ (reference sequence). CDR3 bases: TGTGCCAGCAGCTCGGGACAGGGCCCGTGGACCGGGGAGCTGTTTTTT. It specifies CASSSGQGPWTGELFF.

The chain uses TRBV5-1 and TRBJ2-7; perhaps TRBD2 as D (6 bases). This CDR3 region has 15 residues. The germline V gene encodes CDR1 SGHRS and CDR2 YFSETQ. V was cut by 5 bases and J by 4 bases, with 19 bases left in between. In DNA, the CDR3 is TGCGCCAGCAGTAAGCACGGGACTTTTGAGTACGAGCAGTACGTC. Translation: CASSKHGTFEYEQYV.

This clone has just one count. The V and J genes are TRBV19 and TRBJ2-2; maybe TRBD1 (5 bases). Between the trimmed V and J ends, which lost 3 bases and 6 bases, there was a span of 11 bases. CDR1 LNHDA and CDR2 SQIVND come from the germline V gene (reference sequence). This CDR3 has 14 amino acids. CDR3 DNA: TGTGCCAGTAGTATCGGCAGGGCCGCCGGGGAGCTGTTTTTT. Translated: CASSIGRAAGELFF.

The chain carries TRBV7-2 and TRBJ2-3; TRBD2 matches 7 bases. The V and J ends lost 5 bases and 3 bases, in that order; junction bases with no gene match: 8. The CDR3 runs 15 residues. Germline V gene sequence: CDR1 SGHTA, CDR2 FQGNSA. The CDR3 bases are TGTGCCAGCAGCCTGGGGGGGGAACGGACAGATACGCAGTATTTT. This translates into CASSLGGERTDTQYF.

The V and J genes are TRBV7-8 and TRBJ2-5, with 7 bases matching TRBD2. V dropped 5 bases and J dropped 2; count of bases not matched to a gene: 11. CDR1 SGHVS and CDR2 FQNEAQ come from the germline V gene. The CDR3 runs to 16 residues. CDR3: CASSPGGASGQETQYF. The CDR3 DNA reads TGTGCCAGCAGCCCCGGAGGGGCTAGCGGACAAGAGACCCAGTACTTC.

V gene TRBV28 combines with J gene TRBJ2-3, with a possible D match to TRBD2 (5 bases). The CDR3 covers 16 residues. The germline gives CDR1 MDHEN, CDR2 SYDVKM. Trimming took off 5 bases at V and 2 bases at J, with 17 bases between the two ends. CDR3 in DNA: TGTGCCAGCAGTGGCCATCCTCGGGGAGACACAGATACGCAGTATTTT. This gives the protein CASSGHPRGDTDTQYF.

The rearrangement joins TRBV5-1 to TRBJ2-2; D may be TRBD1 (5 bases). CDR1 and CDR2 from the germline V gene are SGHRS and YFSETQ. The CDR3 consists of 16 residues. Trimming took 4 bases from V and 7 from J, leaving 20 bases between them. CDR3 residues: CASSPSLKGPGGELFF. CDR3 coding DNA: TGCGCCAGCAGCCCGTCACTAAAGGGGCCTGGCGGGGAGCTGTTTTTT.

This chain connects TRBV6-5 to TRBJ1-1; no clear D gene. Germline lookup yields CDR1 MNHEY and CDR2 SVGAGI. The CDR3 is made up of 15 amino acids. The V end was cut by 8 bases, the J end by 1 base, with 17 bases between. CDR3 in amino acids: CASCTLYRGNTEAFF. The CDR3 DNA follows: TGTGCCAGCTGTACACTGTATCGAGGGAACACTGAAGCTTTCTTT.

This clone came up a few times. The chain is built from TRBV4-2 and TRBJ1-1, with D uncertain. In germline, CDR1 is LGHNA, CDR2 YNFKEQ. V was clipped by 5 bases and J by 1 base, with 14 bases between them. The CDR3 runs 15 residues. DNA of the CDR3: TGTGCCAGCAGCTCGCAACCGGGAAAGAACACTGAAGCTTTCTTT. This encodes CASSSQPGKNTEAFF.

The chain joins TRBV7-2 to TRBJ2-6; 7 bases line up with TRBD1. Germline lookup yields CDR1 SGHTA and CDR2 FQGNSA. The ends lost 5 bases at V and 0 bases at J; junction bases unmatched: 10. The CDR3 is made up of 18 amino acids. DNA of the CDR3: TGTGCCAGCAGCCCGAGACAGGGTGTGAGCTCTGGGGCCAACGTCCTGACTTTC. It specifies CASSPRQGVSSGANVLTF. The full variable domain, its missing parts supplied by reference TRBV7-2 and TRBJ2-6, is GAGVSQSPSNKVTEKGKDVELRCDPISGHTALYWYRQSLGQGLEFLIYFQGNSAPDKSGLPSDRFSAERTGGSVSTLTIQRTQQEDSAVYLCASSPRQGVSSGANVLTFGAGSRLTVL.

V usage is TRBV24-1 and J usage is TRBJ2-3; tentatively, D is TRBD2 (5 bases). The V and J ends lost 9 bases and 1 base respectively, with 13 bases between them. The CDR3 totals 14 residues. Germline CDR1 is KGHDR and CDR2 is SFDVKD. CDR3: CATGGYFGTDTQYF. The DNA of the CDR3 is TGTGCCACCGGAGGTTACTTCGGCACAGATACGCAGTATTTT.

V usage is TRBV6-6 and J usage is TRBJ2-7; 10 bases are shared with TRBD1. Trimming took 5 bases from V and 0 from J; bases not matched to a gene: 4. Germline V lookup: CDR1 MNHNY, CDR2 SVGAGI (reference sequence). CDR3 length equals 15 residues. The DNA of the CDR3 is TGTGCCAGCAGTAGACAGGGGGCCGGCTCCTACGAGCAGTACGTC. This sequence encodes CASSRQGAGSYEQYV.

The chain recombines TRBV4-2 with TRBJ1-1; D is possibly TRBD1 (6 bases). Germline lookup yields CDR1 LGHNA and CDR2 YNFKEQ. CDR3 size: 17 residues. V shed 4 bases and J shed 1 base, with 19 bases lying between them. The chain's CDR3 is CASSPGYRAKGNTEAFF. For the CDR3, the DNA is TGTGCCAGCAGCCCCGGCTACAGGGCCAAGGGGAACACTGAAGCTTTCTTT.